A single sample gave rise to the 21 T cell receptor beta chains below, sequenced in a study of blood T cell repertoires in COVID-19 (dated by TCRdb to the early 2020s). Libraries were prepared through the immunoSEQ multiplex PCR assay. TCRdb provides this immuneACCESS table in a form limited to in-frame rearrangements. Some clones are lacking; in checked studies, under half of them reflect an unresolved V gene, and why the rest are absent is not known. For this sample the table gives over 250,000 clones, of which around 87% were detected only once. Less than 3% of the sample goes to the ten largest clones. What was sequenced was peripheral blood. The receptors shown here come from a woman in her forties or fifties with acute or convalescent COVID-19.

The CDR3 loop is CASSSAGGRYNEQFF. The CDR3 DNA sequence: TGTGCCAGCTCATCAGCGGGAGGGCGCTACAATGAGCAGTTCTTC. V gene TRBV18 combines with J gene TRBJ2-1, with TRBD2 matching 10 bases. J gave up 3 bases and V 5 bases, and 4 bases lay outside the gene matches. The CDR3 sequence is 15 residues long. From germline, CDR1 is KGHSH and CDR2 LQKENI.

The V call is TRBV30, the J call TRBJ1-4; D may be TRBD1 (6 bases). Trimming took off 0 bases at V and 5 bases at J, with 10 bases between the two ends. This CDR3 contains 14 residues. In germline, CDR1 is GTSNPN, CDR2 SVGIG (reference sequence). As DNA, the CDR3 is TGTGCCTGGAGTGTAAGGGGGGGAAATGAAAAACTGTTTTTT. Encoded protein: CAWSVRGGNEKLFF.

CDR3 DNA sequence: TGTGCCTGGGACGGGGACAGATCCTACGAGCAGTACTTC. Its protein product is CAWDGDRSYEQYF. The V gene is TRBV30, the J gene TRBJ2-7; 7 bases align to TRBD1. V shed 5 bases, J shed 1 base, and the junction held 5 bases outside the gene matches. This CDR3 region has 13 residues. CDR1 and CDR2 (germline): GTSNPN, SVGIG (reference sequence).

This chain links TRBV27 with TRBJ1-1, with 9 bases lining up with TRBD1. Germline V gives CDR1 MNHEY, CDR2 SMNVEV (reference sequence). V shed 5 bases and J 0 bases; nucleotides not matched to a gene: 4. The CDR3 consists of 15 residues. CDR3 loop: CASSAYRGLNTEAFF. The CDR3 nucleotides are TGTGCCAGCAGTGCCTACAGGGGGCTGAACACTGAAGCTTTCTTT.

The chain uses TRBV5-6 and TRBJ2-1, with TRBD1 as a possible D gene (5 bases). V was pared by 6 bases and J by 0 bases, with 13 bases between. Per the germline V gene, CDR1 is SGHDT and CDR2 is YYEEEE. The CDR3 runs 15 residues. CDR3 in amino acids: CASTDSLSSYNEQFF. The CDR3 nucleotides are TGTGCCAGCACCGACAGTCTAAGCTCCTACAATGAGCAGTTCTTC.

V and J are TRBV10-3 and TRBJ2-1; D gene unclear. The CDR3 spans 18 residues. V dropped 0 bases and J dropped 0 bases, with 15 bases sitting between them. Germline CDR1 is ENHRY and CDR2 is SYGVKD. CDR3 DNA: TGTGCCATCAGTGAGTCGAATACCGCCTATCGCTCCTACAATGAGCAGTTCTTC. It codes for CAISESNTAYRSYNEQFF.

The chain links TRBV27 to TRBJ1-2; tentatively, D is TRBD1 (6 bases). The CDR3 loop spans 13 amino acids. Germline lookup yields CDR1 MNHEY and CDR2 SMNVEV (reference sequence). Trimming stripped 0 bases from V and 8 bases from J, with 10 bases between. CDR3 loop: CASSLSGTTGYTF. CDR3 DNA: TGTGCCAGCAGTTTATCTGGGACAACAGGCTACACCTTC.

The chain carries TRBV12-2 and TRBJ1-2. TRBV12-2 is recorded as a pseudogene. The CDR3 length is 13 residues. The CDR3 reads CASPPSDYGGYTF. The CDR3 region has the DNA TGTGCAAGTCCCCCCTCGGACTACGGTGGCTACACCTTC.

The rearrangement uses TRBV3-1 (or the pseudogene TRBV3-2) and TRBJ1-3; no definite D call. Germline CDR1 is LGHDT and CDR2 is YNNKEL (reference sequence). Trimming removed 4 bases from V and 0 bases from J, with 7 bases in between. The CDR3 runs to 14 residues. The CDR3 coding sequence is TGTGCCAGCAGCCTGACAAGCTCTGGAAACACCATATATTTT. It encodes CASSLTSSGNTIYF.

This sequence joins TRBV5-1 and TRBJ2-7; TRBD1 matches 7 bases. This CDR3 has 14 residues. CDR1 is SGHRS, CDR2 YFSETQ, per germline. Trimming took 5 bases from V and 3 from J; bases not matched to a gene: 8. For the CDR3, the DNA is TGCGCCAGCAGTCCCCGGACAGGCGTCTACGAGCAGTACTTC. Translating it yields CASSPRTGVYEQYF.

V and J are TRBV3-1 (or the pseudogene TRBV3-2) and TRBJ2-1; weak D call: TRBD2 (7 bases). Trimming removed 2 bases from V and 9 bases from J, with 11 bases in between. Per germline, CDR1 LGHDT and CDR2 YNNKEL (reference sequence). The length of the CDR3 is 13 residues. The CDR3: CASSQRGGVEQFF. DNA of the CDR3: TGTGCCAGCAGCCAAAGGGGGGGCGTTGAGCAGTTCTTC.

CDR3 nucleotide sequence: TGCGCCAGCAGCTTGATAAGCGAGAACACCGGGGAGCTGTTTTTT. Encoded protein: CASSLISENTGELFF. The chain couples TRBV5-1 to TRBJ2-2; D gene ambiguous. Germline CDR1 is SGHRS and CDR2 is YFSETQ. Deletions cut 1 base from V and 1 base from J, with 8 bases between. This CDR3 comprises 15 residues. The full variable domain, its missing parts supplied by reference TRBV5-1 and TRBJ2-2, is KAGVTQTPRYLIKTRGQQVTLSCSPISGHRSVSWYQQTPGQGLQFLFEYFSETQRNKGNFPGRFSGRQFSNSRSEMNVSTLELGDSALYLCASSLISENTGELFFGEGSRLTVL.

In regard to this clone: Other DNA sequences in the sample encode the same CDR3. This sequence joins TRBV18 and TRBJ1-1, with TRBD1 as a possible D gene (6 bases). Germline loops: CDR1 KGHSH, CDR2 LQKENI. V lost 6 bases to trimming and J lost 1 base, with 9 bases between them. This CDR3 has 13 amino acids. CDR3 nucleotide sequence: TGTGCCAGCTCCCAGGGACAGAACACTGAAGCTTTCTTT. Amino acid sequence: CASSQGQNTEAFF.

The CDR3 DNA reads TGTGCCAGTAGTCTGCGACAGGGAGATCTGAACACTGAAGCTTTCTTT. Its translation: CASSLRQGDLNTEAFF. This chain joins TRBV19 and TRBJ1-1, with 7 positions matching TRBD1. CDR1 and CDR2 (germline): LNHDA, SQIVND (reference sequence). The CDR3 contains 16 residues. V was clipped by 5 bases and J by 0 bases; unmatched bases: 9.

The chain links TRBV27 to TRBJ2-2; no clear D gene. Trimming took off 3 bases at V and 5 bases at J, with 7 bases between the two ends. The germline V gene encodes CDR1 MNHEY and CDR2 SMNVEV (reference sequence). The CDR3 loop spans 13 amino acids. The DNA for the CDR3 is TGTGCCAGCAGTTTCCGTCGGACCGGGGAGCTGTTTTTT. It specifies CASSFRRTGELFF.

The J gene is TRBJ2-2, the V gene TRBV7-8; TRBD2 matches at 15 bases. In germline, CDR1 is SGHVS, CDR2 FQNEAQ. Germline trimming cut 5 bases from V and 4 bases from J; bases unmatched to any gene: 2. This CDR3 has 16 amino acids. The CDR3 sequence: CASSGLAGGATGELFF. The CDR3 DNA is TGTGCCAGCAGCGGACTAGCGGGGGGGGCCACCGGGGAGCTGTTTTTT.

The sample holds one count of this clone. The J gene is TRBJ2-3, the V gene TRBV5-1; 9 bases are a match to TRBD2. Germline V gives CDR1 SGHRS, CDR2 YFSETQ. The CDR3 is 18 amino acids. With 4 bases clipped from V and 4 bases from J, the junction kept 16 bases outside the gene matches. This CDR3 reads CASSPGFSGRRDSDTQYF. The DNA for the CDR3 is TGCGCCAGCAGCCCGGGGTTTAGCGGGAGAAGGGACTCAGATACGCAGTATTTT.

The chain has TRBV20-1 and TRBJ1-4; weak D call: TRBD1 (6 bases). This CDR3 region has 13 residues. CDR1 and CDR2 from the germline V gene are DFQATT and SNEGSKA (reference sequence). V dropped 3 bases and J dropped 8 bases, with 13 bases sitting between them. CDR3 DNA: TGCAGTGCTAGTCTGGGGGCGCCGGAAAAACTGTTTTTT. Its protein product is CSASLGAPEKLFF.

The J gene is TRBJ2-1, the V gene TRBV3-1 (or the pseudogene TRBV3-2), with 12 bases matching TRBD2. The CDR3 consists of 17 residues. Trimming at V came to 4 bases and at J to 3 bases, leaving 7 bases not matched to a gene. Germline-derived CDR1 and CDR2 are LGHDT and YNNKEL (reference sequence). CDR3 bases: TGTGCCAGCAGCCCGATACTAGCGGGAGGAATCTACAATGAGCAGTTCTTC. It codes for CASSPILAGGIYNEQFF.

The chain's CDR3 is CASSIGGLGTEAFF. DNA of the CDR3: TGTGCCAGTAGTATTGGAGGGTTAGGCACTGAAGCTTTCTTT. The chain joins TRBV19 to TRBJ1-1; no definite D call. The CDR3 sequence is 14 residues long. Trimming took off 3 bases at V and 4 bases at J, with 12 bases between the two ends. Germline assignment: CDR1 LNHDA and CDR2 SQIVND (reference sequence).

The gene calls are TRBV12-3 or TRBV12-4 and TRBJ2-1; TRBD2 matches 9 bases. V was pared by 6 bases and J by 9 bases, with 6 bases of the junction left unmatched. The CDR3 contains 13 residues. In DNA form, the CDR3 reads TGTGCCAGCAGCCGAAAACTAGCGGGTGAGCAGTTCTTC. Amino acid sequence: CASSRKLAGEQFF.